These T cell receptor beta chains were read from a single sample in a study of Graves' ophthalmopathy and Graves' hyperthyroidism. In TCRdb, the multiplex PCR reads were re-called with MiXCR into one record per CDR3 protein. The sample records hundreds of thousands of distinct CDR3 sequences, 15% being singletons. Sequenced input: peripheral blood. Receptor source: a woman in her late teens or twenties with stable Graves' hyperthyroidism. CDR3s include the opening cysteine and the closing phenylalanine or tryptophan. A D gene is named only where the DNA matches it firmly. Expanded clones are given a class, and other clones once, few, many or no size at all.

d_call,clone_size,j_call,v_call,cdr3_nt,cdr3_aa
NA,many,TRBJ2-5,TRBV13,TGTGCCAGCAGCTTATTCGGGTCGGGTGAAGAGACCCAGTACTTC,CASSLFGSGEETQYF
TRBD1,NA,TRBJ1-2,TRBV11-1,TGTGCCAGCAGCTTCCGGGGACAGGGGGCGCTGAGCTATGGCTACACCTTC,CASSFRGQGALSYGYTF
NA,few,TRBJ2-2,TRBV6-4,TGTGCCAGCAGTGTGGTAGCGGTCCCCGGGGAGCTGTTTTTT,CASSVVAVPGELFF
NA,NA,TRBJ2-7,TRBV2,TGTGCCAGCAGTGAAGGTCCGACCGAGCAGTACTTC,CASSEGPTEQYF
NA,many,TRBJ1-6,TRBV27,TGTGCCAGCAGTTTATCCATCTCACCCCTCCACTTT,CASSLSISPLHF
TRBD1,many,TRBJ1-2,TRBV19,TGTGCCAGTAGTCCGACGGACAGGGACTATGGCTACACCTTC,CASSPTDRDYGYTF
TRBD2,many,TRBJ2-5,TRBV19,TGTGCCAGTAGCTTCCGCCTGGGGGGGAAGACCCAGTACTTC,CASSFRLGGKTQYF
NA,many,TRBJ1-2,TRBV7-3,TGTGCCAGCAGCTTAACTGGACGATCTAACTATGGCTACACCTTC,CASSLTGRSNYGYTF
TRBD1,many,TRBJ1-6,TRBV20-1,TGCAGTGCTAGAGAACCAGGGGGGCTATATTCACCCCTCCACTTT,CSAREPGGLYSPLHF
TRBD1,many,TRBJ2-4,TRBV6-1,TGTGCCAGCAGATCCAGGGGGCTCGGAAACATTCAGTACTTC,CASRSRGLGNIQYF
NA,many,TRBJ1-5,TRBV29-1,TGCAGCGTTGCGGGGGGGAGCAATCAGCCCCAGCATTTT,CSVAGGSNQPQHF
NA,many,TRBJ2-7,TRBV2,TGTGCCAGCAGTGGCGGGTACGAGCAGTACTTC,CASSGGYEQYF
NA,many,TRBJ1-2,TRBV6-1,TGTGCCAGCAACGGACAAGGGAGTAACTATGGCTACACCTTC,CASNGQGSNYGYTF
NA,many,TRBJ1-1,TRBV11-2,TGTGCCAGCAGCTTAGAAGTAGGGTGGGGAACTGAAGCTTTCTTT,CASSLEVGWGTEAFF
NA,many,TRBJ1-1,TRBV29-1,TGCAGCGTCGACAGGACGAACACTGAAGCTTTCTTT,CSVDRTNTEAFF
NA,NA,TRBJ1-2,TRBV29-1,TGCAGCGTTGATAGGGGCGGCGATAACTATGGCTACACCTTC,CSVDRGGDNYGYTF
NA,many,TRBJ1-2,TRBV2,TGTGCCAGCAGTGAAGTTTACCCTGGTGGCTACACCTTC,CASSEVYPGGYTF
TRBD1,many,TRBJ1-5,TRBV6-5,TGTGCCAGCAGTTCTTCCGGGACAGGGGCGTTTAATCAGCCCCAGCATTTT,CASSSSGTGAFNQPQHF